This T cell receptor (beta chain) was sequenced for a study of blood T cell repertoires in COVID-19 (dated by TCRdb to 2019 to 2021). For the wider study: Collaborator samples came from the United States, Italy and Spain and covered acute and convalescent phases of COVID-19. Where available, HLA class I and class II types were taken from metadata supplied by the sample provider and were not determined by assay-based typing. The samples were drawn from the first 160 participants of the ongoing ImmuneRACE study and from 1,254 subjects provided by 6 global collaborators. A freely available public database, intended as a resource for researchers studying the immune response to SARS-CoV-2, is where the repertoires were released. Subjects who had been exposed to COVID-19, were actively infected with it, or had recovered from it provided the deeply sampled blood TCRbeta repertoires that made up the dataset. The sample metadata nearly always contained a de-identified subject ID, COVID-19 status, age in years and sex. The material from the prospective study consisted of cDNA or gDNA derived from T cells, B-cell-depleted T cells, or PBMCs.

In the prospective study, participants were about 18 to 100 years old, resided in fewer than 25 geographic areas of the United States, and were enrolled through a virtual design. To assign participants to cohorts, the prospective study relied on clinical history that participants themselves reported in a screening survey and a study questionnaire. A participant counted as exposed if, within 2 weeks of entering the study, that participant had been in contact with someone who had a PCR-confirmed or clinician-diagnosed COVID-19 case. Mobile phlebotomists in the prospective study collected whole blood, serum and a nasopharyngeal or oropharyngeal swab from every participant. Over a 2-month period, participants in the prospective study had the option of providing additional blood draws and questionnaires. Before DNA extraction, blood samples from the prospective study were shipped at room temperature or frozen.

CDR1 is given as SGDLS and CDR2 as YYNGEE, both from the germline V gene. From the cysteine through the phenylalanine, the CDR3 covers 15 amino acids. CDR3 DNA is the only sequence kept; it has 45 bases, read in frame from the first base. V sheds 0 bases and J sheds 3 bases, leaving 13 bases between their ends. The immunoSEQ Assay, a bias-controlled multiplex PCR, was used to amplify TCRbeta CDR3 regions from genomic DNA. The authors processed their data as follows. The number of nucleated cells in each sample was estimated from the amplification of reference gene primers within the assay. Sequence reads were collapsed and filtered to measure the absolute abundance of every unique TCRbeta CDR3 rearrangement. Productive Simpson clonality was computed per sample as the square root of Simpson's diversity index over productive rearrangements. The table comes from immuneACCESS by way of TCRdb, which keeps in-frame sequences with V and J called. Part of the clones is missing from these tables; in studies checked, under half for an unresolved V gene and the rest for unknown reasons. That table is the source of V, J and clone size, and D and trimming were worked out from the DNA. For this sample there are 140,000 to 150,000 clones; 84% appear just once. The ten largest clones capture less than 6% of the sample.

Overall study results and their limits: The quantity of clinical and demographic metadata differed by source and by participant and was supplied without curation.

With respect to this clone: The antigen this receptor binds is unknown. No much larger clonotype is one base removed from it; base qualities were not supplied.

Sequencing input: PBMCs or T cells enriched from blood (not recorded which). This receptor was taken from a woman aged 50 to 60 who had been exposed to COVID-19. The rearranged chain carries TRBV9 and TRBJ2-7; the D gene lacks a confident call. The CDR3 in this case is CASSVDAVPLYEQYF. The DNA is TGTGCCAGCAGCGTAGACGCAGTTCCCCTCTACGAGCAGTACTTC. Joined to the reference TRBV9 and TRBJ2-7 proteins, this CDR3 gives the full variable domain: DSGVTQTPKHLITATGQRVTLRCSPRSGDLSVYWYQQSLDQGLQFLIQYYNGEERAKGNILERFSAQQFPDLHSELNLSSLELGDSALYFCASSVDAVPLYEQYFGPGTRLTVT.